This TCR beta chain derives from a study of T cell clones after liver transplantation. Study-level background: Blood was drawn pre-transplant, before withdrawal, and after full or failed withdrawal.

TCRdb keeps only in-frame clones here, not all; method: immunoSEQ multiplex PCR. The table lists roughly 97,000 clones, around four fifths of them singletons. CDR1 and CDR2 from the germline V gene are SQVTM and ANQGSEA. The CDR3 length is 14 residues. V was clipped by 7 bases and J by 1 base; unmatched bases: 4. Sequenced material: CD4+ T cells from blood, taken before liver transplant. The rearrangement uses TRBV29-1 and TRBJ2-3; 11 bases line up with TRBD1. The clonotype originates from a human donor who received a liver transplant. The CDR3 here is CSATDRGRTDTQYF. The CDR3 DNA follows: TGCAGCGCTACGGACAGGGGGCGCACAGATACGCAGTATTTT.